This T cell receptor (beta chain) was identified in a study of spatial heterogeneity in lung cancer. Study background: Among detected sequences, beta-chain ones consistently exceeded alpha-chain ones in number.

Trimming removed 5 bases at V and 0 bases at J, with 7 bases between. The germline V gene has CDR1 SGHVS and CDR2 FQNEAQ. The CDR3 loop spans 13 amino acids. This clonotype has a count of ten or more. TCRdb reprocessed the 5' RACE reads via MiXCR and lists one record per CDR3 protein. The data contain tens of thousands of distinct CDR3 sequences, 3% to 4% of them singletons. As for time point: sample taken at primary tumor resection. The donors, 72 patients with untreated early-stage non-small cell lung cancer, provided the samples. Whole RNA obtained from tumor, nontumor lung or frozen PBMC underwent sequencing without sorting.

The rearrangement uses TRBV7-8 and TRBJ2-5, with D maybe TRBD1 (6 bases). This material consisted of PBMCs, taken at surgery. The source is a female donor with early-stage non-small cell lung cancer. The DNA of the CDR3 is TGTGCCAGCAGCCGGGACAACCAAGAGACCCAGTACTTC. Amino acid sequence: CASSRDNQETQYF.